This T cell receptor beta chain was sequenced during a study of cytomegalovirus exposure and HLA in healthy donors. Findings and limits, study-wide: The HLA-A and HLA-B alleles of most subjects were reportedly predicted accurately from TCR beta sequences.

13 Jbeta primers and 60 Vbeta primers were used for the PCR. Sequencing used immunoSEQ multiplex PCR; TCRdb keeps in-frame clones, though not all of them. This table holds around 150,000 clones, about two thirds found once. With regard to this clone: The antigen is undetermined.

Trimming left V 4 bases short and J 1 base short, with 7 bases between. This CDR3 region has 14 residues. The V gene's germline CDR1 is LNHDA and CDR2 SQIVND (reference sequence). The sample taken for sequencing was PBMCs. This TCR was sampled from a man aged 50 or older in good health and CMV-seropositive. The chain uses TRBV19 and TRBJ2-2; a possible D gene is TRBD1 (5 bases). The CDR3 region has the DNA TGTGCCAGTAGTAGGCAGGGGAACACCGGGGAGCTGTTTTTT. The encoded protein is CASSRQGNTGELFF.